A single sample gave rise to the 4 T cell receptor beta chains below, sequenced in a study of T cell changes during pregnancy in multiple sclerosis. Some clones are missing from TCRdb's copy, which holds only in-frame ones; the method was immunoSEQ multiplex PCR. The sample yields approximately 93,000 clones, roughly 90% seen once. This sample comprised peripheral blood, obtained in the first trimester of pregnancy. These receptors originate from a female donor in good health, enrolled as a control in a pregnancy study.

In its sample, this clone was seen once. Here the CDR3 reads CASSQDLQVNQPQHF. CDR3 nucleotides: TGTGCCAGCAGCCAAGATTTGCAGGTTAATCAGCCCCAGCATTTT. The chain employs TRBV4-2 and TRBJ1-5; D is undetermined. Germline-derived CDR1 and CDR2 are LGHNA and YNFKEQ. This CDR3 has 15 residues. The germline V and J ends were trimmed by 0 bases and 4 bases, with 10 bases remaining between them.

This clone has only a few counts. V usage is TRBV4-3 and J usage is TRBJ2-1; 12 nucleotides align to TRBD2. The CDR3 runs 15 residues. Losses at the gene ends were 5 bases for V and 4 bases for J; bases not matched to a gene: 3. Germline values: CDR1 LGHNA, CDR2 YSLEER. The CDR3 DNA follows: TGCGCCAGCAGCGGGACTAGCGGGCTTTACAATGAGCAGTTCTTC. It translates to CASSGTSGLYNEQFF.

This chain links TRBV7-3 with TRBJ2-5, with a tentative D call TRBD1 (6 bases). CDR3 length: 13 residues. Germline loops: CDR1 SGHTA, CDR2 FQGTGA. Trimming left V 5 bases short and J 7 bases short, with 14 bases between. CDR3 nucleotide sequence: TGTGCCAGCAGCCCGACAGGACGAGGGACCCAGTACTTC. The encoded protein is CASSPTGRGTQYF. Full variable domain (outside the CDR3, taken from reference TRBV7-3 and TRBJ2-5): GAGVSQTPSNKVTEKGKYVELRCDPISGHTALYWYRQSLGQGPEFLIYFQGTGAADDSGLPNDRFFAVRPEGSVSTLKIQRTERGDSAVYLCASSPTGRGTQYFGPGTRLLVL.

The sample holds a few counts of this clone. The V call is TRBV2, the J call TRBJ1-2, with D tentatively TRBD1 (6 bases). V dropped 5 bases and J dropped 8 bases, with 15 bases sitting between them. CDR1 is SNHLY, CDR2 FYNNEI, per germline. This CDR3 comprises 13 residues. The CDR3 DNA reads TGTGCCAGCAGTTACAGGGAGAGATTAGGCTACACCTTC. Protein sequence: CASSYRERLGYTF.